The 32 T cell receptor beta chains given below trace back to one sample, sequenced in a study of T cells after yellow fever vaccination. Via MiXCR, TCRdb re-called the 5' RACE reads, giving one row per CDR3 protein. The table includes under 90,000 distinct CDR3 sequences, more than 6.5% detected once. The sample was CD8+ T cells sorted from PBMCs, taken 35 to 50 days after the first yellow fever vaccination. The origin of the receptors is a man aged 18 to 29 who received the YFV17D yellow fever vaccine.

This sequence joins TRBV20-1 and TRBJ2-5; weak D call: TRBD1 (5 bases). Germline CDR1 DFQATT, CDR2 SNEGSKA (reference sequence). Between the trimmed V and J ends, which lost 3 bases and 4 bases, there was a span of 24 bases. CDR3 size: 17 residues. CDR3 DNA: TGCAGTGCTAGTCGGACAAGCGTGGATCTACCCGGAGAGACCCAGTACTTC. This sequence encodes CSASRTSVDLPGETQYF.

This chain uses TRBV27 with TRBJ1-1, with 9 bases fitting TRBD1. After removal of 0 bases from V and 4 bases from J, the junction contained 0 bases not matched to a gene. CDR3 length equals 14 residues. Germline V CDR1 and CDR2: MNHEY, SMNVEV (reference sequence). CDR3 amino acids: CASSLSDRGTEAFF. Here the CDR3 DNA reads TGTGCCAGCAGTTTATCGGACAGGGGCACTGAAGCTTTCTTT.

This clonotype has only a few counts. The CDR3 loop reads CASSDTGTANRETQYF. The DNA of the CDR3 is TGTGCCAGCAGCGACACCGGGACAGCAAATAGGGAGACCCAGTACTTC. The gene calls are TRBV5-4 and TRBJ2-5, with TRBD1 matching 7 bases. The trim removed 4 bases at V and 5 bases at J, leaving 14 bases unmatched. CDR3 length: 16 residues. Germline V gives CDR1 SGHNT, CDR2 YYREEE (reference sequence).

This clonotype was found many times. CDR3 nucleotide sequence: TGCGCCAGCAGCCAAGTCCCCCTAAACACTGAAGCTTTCTTT. This encodes CASSQVPLNTEAFF. V is TRBV4-1 and J is TRBJ1-1; D is ambiguous. Germline V CDR1 and CDR2: MGHRA, YSYEKL. The germline V and J ends were trimmed by 1 base and 2 bases, with 8 bases remaining between them. This CDR3 comprises 14 residues.

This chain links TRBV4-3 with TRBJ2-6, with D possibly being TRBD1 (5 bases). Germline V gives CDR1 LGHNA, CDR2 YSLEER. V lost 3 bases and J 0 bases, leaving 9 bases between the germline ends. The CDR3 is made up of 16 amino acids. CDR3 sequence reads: CASSHTTGSGANVLTF. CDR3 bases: TGCGCCAGCAGCCATACTACAGGCTCTGGGGCCAACGTCCTGACTTTC.

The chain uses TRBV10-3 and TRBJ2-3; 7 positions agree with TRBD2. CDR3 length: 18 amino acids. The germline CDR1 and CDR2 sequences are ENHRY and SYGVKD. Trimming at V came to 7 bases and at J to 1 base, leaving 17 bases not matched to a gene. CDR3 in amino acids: CAITEGFGRLTRTDTQYF. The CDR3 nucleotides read TGTGCCATCACCGAGGGTTTCGGGAGGCTAACCCGCACAGATACGCAGTATTTT.

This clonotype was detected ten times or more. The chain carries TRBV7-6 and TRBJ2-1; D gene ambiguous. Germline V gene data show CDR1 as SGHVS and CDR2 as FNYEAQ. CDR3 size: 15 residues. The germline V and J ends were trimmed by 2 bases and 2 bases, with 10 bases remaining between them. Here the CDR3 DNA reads TGTGCCAGCAGCTTAATGGAAGAGCCCTACAATGAGCAGTTCTTC. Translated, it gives CASSLMEEPYNEQFF.

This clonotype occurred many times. The CDR3 sequence: CASSAGGSYNEQFF. The CDR3, as DNA: TGTGCCAGCTCCGCAGGGGGGTCCTACAATGAGCAGTTCTTC. This rearrangement joins TRBV7-3 to TRBJ2-1; tentatively, D is TRBD1 (7 bases). V gave up 8 bases and J gave up 1 base, with 12 bases separating them. The CDR3 totals 14 residues. Germline V gene lookup returns CDR1 SGHTA and CDR2 FQGTGA.

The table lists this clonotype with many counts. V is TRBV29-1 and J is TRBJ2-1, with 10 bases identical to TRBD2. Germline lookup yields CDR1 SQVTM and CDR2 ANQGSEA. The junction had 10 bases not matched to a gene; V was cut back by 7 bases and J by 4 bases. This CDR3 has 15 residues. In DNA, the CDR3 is TGCAGCGGGGCTCCTAGCGGGGGACTATACAATGAGCAGTTCTTC. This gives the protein CSGAPSGGLYNEQFF.

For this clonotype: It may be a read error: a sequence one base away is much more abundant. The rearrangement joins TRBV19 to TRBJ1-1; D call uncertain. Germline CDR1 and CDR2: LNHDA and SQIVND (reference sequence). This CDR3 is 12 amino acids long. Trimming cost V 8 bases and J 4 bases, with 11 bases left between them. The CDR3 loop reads CASYSGATEAFF. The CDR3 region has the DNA TGTGCCAGTTATTCGGGTGCCACTGAAGCTTTCTTT.

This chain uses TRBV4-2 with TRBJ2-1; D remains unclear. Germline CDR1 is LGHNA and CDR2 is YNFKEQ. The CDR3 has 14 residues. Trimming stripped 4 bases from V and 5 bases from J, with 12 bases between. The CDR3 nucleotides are TGTGCCAGCAGCCCCCGGCGCCTGCACAATGAGCAGTTCTTC. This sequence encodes CASSPRRLHNEQFF.

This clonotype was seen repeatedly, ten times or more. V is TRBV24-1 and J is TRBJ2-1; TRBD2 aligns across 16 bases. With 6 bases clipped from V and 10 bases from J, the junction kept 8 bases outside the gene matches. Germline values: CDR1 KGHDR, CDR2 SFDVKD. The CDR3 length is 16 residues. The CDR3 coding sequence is TGTGCCACCAGTCAGGGACTAGCGGGGGGGGCTTGGGAGCAGTTCTTC. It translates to CATSQGLAGGAWEQFF.

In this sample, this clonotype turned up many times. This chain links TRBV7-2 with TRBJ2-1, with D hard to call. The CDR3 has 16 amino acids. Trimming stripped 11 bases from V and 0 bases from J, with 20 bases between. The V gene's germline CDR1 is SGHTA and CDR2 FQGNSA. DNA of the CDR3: TGTGCCTCCGGTACCTTGGGCCTGAGCTCCTACAATGAGCAGTTCTTC. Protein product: CASGTLGLSSYNEQFF. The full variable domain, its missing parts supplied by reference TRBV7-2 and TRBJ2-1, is GAGVSQSPSNKVTEKGKDVELRCDPISGHTALYWYRQSLGQGLEFLIYFQGNSAPDKSGLPSDRFSAERTGGSVSTLTIQRTQQEDSAVYLCASGTLGLSSYNEQFFGPGTRLTVL.

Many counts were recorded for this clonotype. Here the CDR3 reads CASSLVVAGFPTDTQYF. In DNA, the CDR3 is TGTGCCAGCAGCTTAGTTGTAGCGGGGTTTCCCACAGATACGCAGTATTTT. This rearrangement joins TRBV7-2 to TRBJ2-3; 8 bases line up with TRBD2. V dropped 1 base and J dropped 2; count of bases not matched to a gene: 8. The CDR3 totals 17 residues. Germline lookup yields CDR1 SGHTA and CDR2 FQGNSA. Based on the CDR3 plus reference TRBV7-2 and TRBJ2-3, the full variable domain is GAGVSQSPSNKVTEKGKDVELRCDPISGHTALYWYRQSLGQGLEFLIYFQGNSAPDKSGLPSDRFSAERTGGSVSTLTIQRTQQEDSAVYLCASSLVVAGFPTDTQYFGPGTRLTVL.

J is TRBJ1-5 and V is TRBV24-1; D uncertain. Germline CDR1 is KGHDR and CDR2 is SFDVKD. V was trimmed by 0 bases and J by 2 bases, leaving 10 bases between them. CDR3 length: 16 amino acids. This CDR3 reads CATSDLKGDGNQPQHF. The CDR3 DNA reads TGTGCCACCAGTGATTTGAAGGGTGACGGCAATCAGCCCCAGCATTTT.

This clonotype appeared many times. The CDR3, as DNA: TGTGCCAGCAGTTTTCTGGGGGGCTCCTACAATGAGCAGTTCTTC. Translated, it gives CASSFLGGSYNEQFF. The chain employs TRBV12-3 or TRBV12-4 and TRBJ2-1, with D tentatively TRBD2 (6 bases). The germline V and J ends were trimmed by 3 bases and 0 bases, with 9 bases remaining between them. This CDR3 spans 15 amino acids.

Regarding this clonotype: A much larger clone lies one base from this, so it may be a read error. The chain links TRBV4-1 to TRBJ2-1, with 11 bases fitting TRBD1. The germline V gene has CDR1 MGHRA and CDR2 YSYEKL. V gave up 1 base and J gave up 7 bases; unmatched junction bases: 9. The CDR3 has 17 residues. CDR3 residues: CASSQGRGQGAQNEQFF. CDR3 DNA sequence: TGCGCCAGCAGCCAAGGTAGAGGACAGGGGGCCCAGAATGAGCAGTTCTTC.

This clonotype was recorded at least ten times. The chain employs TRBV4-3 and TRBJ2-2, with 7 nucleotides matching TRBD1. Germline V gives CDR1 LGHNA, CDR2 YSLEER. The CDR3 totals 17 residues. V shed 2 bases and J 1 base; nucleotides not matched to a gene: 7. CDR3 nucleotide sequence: TGCGCCAGCAGCCAACTGCCGGGACAGCTGAACACCGGGGAGCTGTTTTTT. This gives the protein CASSQLPGQLNTGELFF.

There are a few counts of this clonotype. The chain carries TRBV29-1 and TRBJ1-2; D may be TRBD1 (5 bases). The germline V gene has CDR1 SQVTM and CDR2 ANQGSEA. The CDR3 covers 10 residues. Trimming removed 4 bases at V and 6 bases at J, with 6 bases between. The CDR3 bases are TGCAGCGTTGGGGGCGATGGCTACACCTTC. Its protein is CSVGGDGYTF. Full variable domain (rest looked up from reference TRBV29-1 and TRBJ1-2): SAVISQKPSRDICQRGTSLTIQCQVDSQVTMMFWYRQQPGQSLTLIATANQGSEATYESGFVIDKFPISRPNLTFSTLTVSNMSPEDSSIYLCSVGGDGYTFGSGTRLTVV.

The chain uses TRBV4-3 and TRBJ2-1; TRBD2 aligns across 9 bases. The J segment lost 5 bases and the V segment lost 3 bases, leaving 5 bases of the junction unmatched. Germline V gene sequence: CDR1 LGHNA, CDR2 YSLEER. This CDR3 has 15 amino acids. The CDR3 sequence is CASSQGGGANNEQFF. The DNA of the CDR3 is TGCGCCAGCAGCCAGGGCGGGGGGGCGAACAATGAGCAGTTCTTC.

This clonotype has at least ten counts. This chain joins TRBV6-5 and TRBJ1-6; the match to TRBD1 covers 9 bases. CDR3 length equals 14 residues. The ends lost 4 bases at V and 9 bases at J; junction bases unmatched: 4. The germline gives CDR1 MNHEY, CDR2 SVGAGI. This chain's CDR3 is CASSLDRGASPLHF. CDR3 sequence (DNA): TGTGCCAGCAGTTTGGACAGGGGCGCTTCACCCCTCCACTTT.

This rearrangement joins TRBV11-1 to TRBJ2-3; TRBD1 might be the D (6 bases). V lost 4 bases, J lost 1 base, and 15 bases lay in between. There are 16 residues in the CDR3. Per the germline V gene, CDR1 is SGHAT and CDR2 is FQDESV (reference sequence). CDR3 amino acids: CASSYQGQWGTDTQYF. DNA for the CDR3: TGTGCCAGCAGCTACCAGGGGCAGTGGGGCACAGATACGCAGTATTTT.

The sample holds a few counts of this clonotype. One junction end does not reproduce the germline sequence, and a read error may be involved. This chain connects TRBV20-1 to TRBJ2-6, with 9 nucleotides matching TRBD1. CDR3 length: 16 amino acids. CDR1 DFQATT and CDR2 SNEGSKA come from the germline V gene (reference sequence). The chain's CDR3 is CCATGTGISGANVLTF. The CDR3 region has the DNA TGCTGTGCTACCGGGACAGGGATATCTGGGGCCAACGTCCTGACTTTC.

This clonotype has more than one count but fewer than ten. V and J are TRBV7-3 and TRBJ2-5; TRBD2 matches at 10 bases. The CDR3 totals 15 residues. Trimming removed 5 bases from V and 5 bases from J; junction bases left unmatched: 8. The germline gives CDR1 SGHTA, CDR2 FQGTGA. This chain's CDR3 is CASSQAGGPRETQYF. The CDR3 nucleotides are TGTGCCAGCAGCCAAGCGGGGGGGCCTCGGGAGACCCAGTACTTC.

The CDR3 bases are TGTGCCAGCAGCTTTACCCGGGACCGAGCGTACCAAGAGACCCAGTACTTC. Its translation is CASSFTRDRAYQETQYF. This chain joins TRBV7-8 and TRBJ2-5, with D perhaps given as TRBD1 or TRBD2 (5 bases each). The CDR3 length is 17 residues. Trimming pared 3 bases from V and 0 bases from J, leaving 17 bases between. The germline gives CDR1 SGHVS, CDR2 FQNEAQ.

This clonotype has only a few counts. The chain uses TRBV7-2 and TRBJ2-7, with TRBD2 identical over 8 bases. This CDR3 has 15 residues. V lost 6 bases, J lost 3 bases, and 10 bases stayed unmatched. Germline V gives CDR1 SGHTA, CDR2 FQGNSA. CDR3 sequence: CASSIGAGGVYEQYF. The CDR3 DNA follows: TGTGCCAGCAGTATCGGGGCGGGGGGTGTCTACGAGCAGTACTTC.

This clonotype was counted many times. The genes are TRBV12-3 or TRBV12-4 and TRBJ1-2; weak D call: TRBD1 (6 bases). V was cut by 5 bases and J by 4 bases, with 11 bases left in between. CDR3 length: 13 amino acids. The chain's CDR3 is CASSRTASYGYTF. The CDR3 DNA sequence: TGTGCCAGCAGTCGGACAGCATCCTATGGCTACACCTTC.

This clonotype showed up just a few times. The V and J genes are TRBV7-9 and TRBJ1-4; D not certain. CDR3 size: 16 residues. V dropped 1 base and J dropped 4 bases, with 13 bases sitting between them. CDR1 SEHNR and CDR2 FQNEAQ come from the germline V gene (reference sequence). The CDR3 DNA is TGTGCCAGCAGCTTAGATGGCATGGGCGTTAATGAAAAACTGTTTTTT. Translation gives CASSLDGMGVNEKLFF.

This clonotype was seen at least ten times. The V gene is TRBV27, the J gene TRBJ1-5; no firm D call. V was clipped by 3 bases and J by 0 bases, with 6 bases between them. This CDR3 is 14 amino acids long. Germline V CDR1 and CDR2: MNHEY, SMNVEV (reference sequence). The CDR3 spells CASSFAYSNQPQHF. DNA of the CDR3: TGTGCCAGCAGTTTCGCGTATAGCAATCAGCCCCAGCATTTT.

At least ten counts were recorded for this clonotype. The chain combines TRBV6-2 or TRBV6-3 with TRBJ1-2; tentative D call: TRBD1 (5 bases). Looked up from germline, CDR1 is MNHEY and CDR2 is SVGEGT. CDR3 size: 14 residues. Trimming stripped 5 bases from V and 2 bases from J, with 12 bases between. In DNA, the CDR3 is TGTGCCAGCAGTCTCCGGGACGTCAACTATGGCTACACCTTC. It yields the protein CASSLRDVNYGYTF.

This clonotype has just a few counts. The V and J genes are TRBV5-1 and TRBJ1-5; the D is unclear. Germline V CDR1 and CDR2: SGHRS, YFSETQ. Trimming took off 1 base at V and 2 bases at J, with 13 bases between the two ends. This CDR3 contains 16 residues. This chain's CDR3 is CASSLLSPGGNQPQHF. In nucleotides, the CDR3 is TGCGCCAGCAGCTTGCTGTCCCCGGGCGGCAATCAGCCCCAGCATTTT.

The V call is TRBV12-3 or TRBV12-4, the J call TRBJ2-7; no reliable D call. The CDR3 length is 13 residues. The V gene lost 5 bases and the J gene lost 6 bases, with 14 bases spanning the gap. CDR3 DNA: TGTGCCAGCAGTCCCGGACCTTCGGGCGAGCAGTACTTC. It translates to CASSPGPSGEQYF.